The sequence of this TCR beta chain was determined in a study of T cell repertoires in cytomegalovirus infection. About the research overall: Indications came from public TCR beta signatures; they pointed to CMV infection and to a matching HLA type.

Notes on this clonotype: The antigen is unknown.

Study results and limitations: HLA-C-restricted CMV clonotypes gave the most frequent clonotype in two of eight donors.

CDR3 length: 16 residues. CDR1 and CDR2 from the germline V gene are MDHEN and SYDVKM. The junction had 5 bases not matched to a gene; V was cut back by 5 bases and J by 1 base. TCRdb redid the calling of the reads with MiXCR, one entry per CDR3 protein. Of tens of thousands of distinct CDR3 sequences in the sample, roughly 44% are singletons; the top ten hold about 92%. The material sequenced was CD8+ T cells from cultured PBMCs, taken from culture after CMV antigen stimulation. This clonotype was sampled from a human donor in good health (CMV status not recorded). Some clones in this sample may be carry-over from other donors' samples. The J gene is TRBJ2-1, the V gene TRBV28, with 10 bases fitting TRBD2. The CDR3 loop reads CASSPSSGRSYNEQFF. The CDR3 region has the DNA TGTGCCAGCAGTCCCTCTAGCGGGAGATCCTACAATGAGCAGTTCTTC.